This T cell receptor (beta chain) was profiled in a study of blood T cell repertoires in COVID-19. Study information: The samples span acute and convalescent COVID-19 from the United States, Italy and Spain. PBMCs, B-cell-depleted T cells, or T cells were the source of the cDNA or gDNA that made up the material.

In the original processing: Amplification of reference gene primers was used by the study to estimate nucleated cell counts. Measured with immunoSEQ multiplex PCR; TCRdb has only the in-frame clones, and not every one. That table supplies the V and J calls and clone size; D and trimming were determined from the DNA. The profile covers about 35,000 clones, with roughly nine tenths appearing a single time and about 2.2% taken by the ten largest. Sequencing used peripheral blood. The sequence was collected from a man aged 45-65 years with active COVID-19.

CDR3 nucleotide sequence: TGTGCCAGCAGCCGACCCCTTGCGGAACGCTATGGCTACACCTTC. Its translation: CASSRPLAERYGYTF. V gene TRBV5-4 combines with J gene TRBJ1-2; D not resolved. Germline values: CDR1 SGHNT, CDR2 YYREEE (reference sequence). CDR3 length: 15 residues. Trimming took off 4 bases at V and 4 bases at J, with 17 bases between the two ends. Full variable domain (outside the CDR3, taken from reference TRBV5-4 and TRBJ1-2): ETGVTQSPTHLIKTRGQQVTLRCSSQSGHNTVSWYQQALGQGPQFIFQYYREEENGRGNFPPRFSGLQFPNYSSELNVNALELDDSALYLCASSRPLAERYGYTFGSGTRLTVV.